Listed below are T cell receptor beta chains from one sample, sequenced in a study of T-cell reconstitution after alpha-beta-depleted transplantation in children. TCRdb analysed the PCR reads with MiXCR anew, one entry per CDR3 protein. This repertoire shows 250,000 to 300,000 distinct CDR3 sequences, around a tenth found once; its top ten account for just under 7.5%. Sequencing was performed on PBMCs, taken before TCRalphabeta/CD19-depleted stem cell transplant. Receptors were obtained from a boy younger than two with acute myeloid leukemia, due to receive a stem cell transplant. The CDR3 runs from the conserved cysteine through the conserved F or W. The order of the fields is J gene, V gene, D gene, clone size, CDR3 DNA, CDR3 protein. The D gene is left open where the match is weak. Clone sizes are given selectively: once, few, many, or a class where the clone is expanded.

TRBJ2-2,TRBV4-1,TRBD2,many,TGCGCCAGCAGCCAAAAGTTTCCCGGTGGACTAGCGGGAGTAGGTGGCACCGGGGAGCTGTTTTTT,CASSQKFPGGLAGVGGTGELFF
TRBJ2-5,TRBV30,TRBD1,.,TGTGCCTGGAGTGTACTACCGGGGACAGGAGAAGAGACCCAGTACTTC,CAWSVLPGTGEETQYF
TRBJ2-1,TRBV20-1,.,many,TGCAGTGCTGGGGACTGGTACAATGAGCAGTTCTTC,CSAGDWYNEQFF
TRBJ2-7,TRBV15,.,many,TGTGCCACCAGCAGAGGCCGGATTGGCTCCTACGAGCAGTACTTC,CATSRGRIGSYEQYF
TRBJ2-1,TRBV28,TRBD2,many,TGTGCCAGCAGTTTTGTCGGGACTAGCCGGAAGGAGTTCTTC,CASSFVGTSRKEFF
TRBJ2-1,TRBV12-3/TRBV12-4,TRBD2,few,TGTGCCAGCAGTTCTAGCGGGAGACATGGTGAGCAGTTCTTC,CASSSSGRHGEQFF
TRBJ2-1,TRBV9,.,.,TGTGCCAGCAGCGTAGACCCAGGCGGGCCTACCTACAATGAGCAGTTCTTC,CASSVDPGGPTYNEQFF
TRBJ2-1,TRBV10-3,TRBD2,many,TGTGCCATCAGTGAGGCGTGGGGGGGTAACAATGAGCAGTTCTTC,CAISEAWGGNNEQFF
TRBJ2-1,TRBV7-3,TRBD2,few,TGTGCCAGCAGCTTAAGCGAGGGACTAGCGGGGGAGATACAATTCAATGAGCAGTTCTTC,CASSLSEGLAGEIQFNEQFF
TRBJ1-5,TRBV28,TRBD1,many,TGTGCCAGCAGTTTCTGGACAGGGACTCAGCCCCAGCATTTT,CASSFWTGTQPQHF
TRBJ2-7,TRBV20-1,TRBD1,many,TGCAGTGCTAAGACAGGGGGTGGGGAGCAGTACTTC,CSAKTGGGEQYF
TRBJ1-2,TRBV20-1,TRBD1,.,TGCAGTGCTAGAGACGGACAGGGCTATGGCTACACCTTC,CSARDGQGYGYTF
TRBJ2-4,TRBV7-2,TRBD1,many,TGTGCCAGCAGCCCCCGACAGGGTGACATTCAGTACTTC,CASSPRQGDIQYF
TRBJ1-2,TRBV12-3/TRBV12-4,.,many,TGTGCCAGCAGTTTGAGAGGGGATGGCTACACCTTC,CASSLRGDGYTF
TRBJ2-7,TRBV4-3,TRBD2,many,TGCGCCAGCAGCCATGGACTAGCGGGAGCTACCTACGAGCAGTACTTC,CASSHGLAGATYEQYF
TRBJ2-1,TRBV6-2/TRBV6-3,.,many,TGTGCCAGCAAGCTAGAAAGCTCCTACAATGAGCAGTTCTTC,CASKLESSYNEQFF
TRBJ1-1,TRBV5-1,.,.,TGCGCCAGCAGCTTGGACAGGGTTACACCTGAAGCTTTCTTT,CASSLDRVTPEAFF
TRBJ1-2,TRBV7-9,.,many,TGTGCCAGCAGCTTAAGAGGGGAAGACTATGGCTACACCTTC,CASSLRGEDYGYTF
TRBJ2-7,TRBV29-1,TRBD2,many,TGCAGCGTTGCTAGCGGGAGGGCCTACGAGCAGTACTTC,CSVASGRAYEQYF
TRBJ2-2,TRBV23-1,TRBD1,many,TGCGCCAGCAGTCAATCGACAGGGATCCCCGGGGAGCTGTTTTTT,CASSQSTGIPGELFF
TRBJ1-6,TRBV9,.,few,TGTGCCAGCAGCACCCACCGGAGGGTATCCTATAATTCACCCCTCCACTTT,CASSTHRRVSYNSPLHF
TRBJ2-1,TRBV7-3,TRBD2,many,TGTGCCAGCAGCCCTCCGGGACTAGCGGGAGGGATCAATGAGCAGTTCTTC,CASSPPGLAGGINEQFF
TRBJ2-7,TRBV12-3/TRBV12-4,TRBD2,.,TGTGCCAGCAGTTCAGCTAGCGGGAGGGCGGGTAACGAGCAGTACTTC,CASSSASGRAGNEQYF
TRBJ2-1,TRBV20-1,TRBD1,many,TGCAGTGCTAGAGCGGGGACAGGGGAGCCTGAGCAGTTCTTC,CSARAGTGEPEQFF
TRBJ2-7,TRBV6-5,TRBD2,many,TGTGCCAGCAGTTACTTGGGACTAGCGGGCGGAGAGCAGTACTTC,CASSYLGLAGGEQYF
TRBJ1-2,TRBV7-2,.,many,TGTGCCAGCAGCTCCGACAGGCCCACGGGCTACACCTTC,CASSSDRPTGYTF
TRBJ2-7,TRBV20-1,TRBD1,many,TGCAGTGCGTTACAGGGGGCGAAAAACGAGCAGTACTTC,CSALQGAKNEQYF
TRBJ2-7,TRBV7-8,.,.,TGTGCCAGCAGCTTACTACAGGTCTCCTACGAGCAGTACTTC,CASSLLQVSYEQYF
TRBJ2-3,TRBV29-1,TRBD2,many,TGCAGCGTTGAGACCGGACTAGCGGGGGGAACAGATACGCAGTATTTT,CSVETGLAGGTDTQYF
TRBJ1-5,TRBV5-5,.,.,TGTGCCAGCAGCTTGGATCAGGGCCAGCAGCCCCAGCATTTT,CASSLDQGQQPQHF
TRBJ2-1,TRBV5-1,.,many,TGCGCCAGCAGCTTGGAGGAAAATGAGCAGTTCTTC,CASSLEENEQFF
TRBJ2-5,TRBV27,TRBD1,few,TGTGCCAGCAGTTTCGCCCGTCCTGGGACAGTCCAAGAGACCCAGTACTTC,CASSFARPGTVQETQYF
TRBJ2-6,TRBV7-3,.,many,TGTGCCAGCAGCTTAACCTCTGGGGCCAACGTCCTGACTTTC,CASSLTSGANVLTF
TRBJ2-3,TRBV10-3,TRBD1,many,TGTGCCATCAGTGGCGACAGGGGATTCACAGATACGCAGTATTTT,CAISGDRGFTDTQYF
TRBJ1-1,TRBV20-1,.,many,TGCAGTGCTAGTGAAGGGAACACTGAAGCTTTCTTT,CSASEGNTEAFF
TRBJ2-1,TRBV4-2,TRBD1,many,TGTGCCAGCAGCCGAGAACATCCCGGGACAGGGCCCTACAATGAGCAGTTCTTC,CASSREHPGTGPYNEQFF
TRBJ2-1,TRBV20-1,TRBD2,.,TGCAGTGCTAATTCCTGGACTAGCTCCAGCTCCTACAATGAGCAGTTCTTC,CSANSWTSSSSYNEQFF
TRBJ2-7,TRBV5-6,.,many,TGTGCCAGCAGCTTGCCGGGGGACCACTACGAGCAGTACTTC,CASSLPGDHYEQYF
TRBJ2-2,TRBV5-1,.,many,TGCGCCAGCAGCTTGGTGCCAGGGGCGAACACCGGGGAGCTGTTTTTT,CASSLVPGANTGELFF
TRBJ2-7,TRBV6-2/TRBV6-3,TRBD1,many,TGTGCCAGCAGTTACTCGTCGGGACAGGGAGCCTACGAGCAGTACTTC,CASSYSSGQGAYEQYF
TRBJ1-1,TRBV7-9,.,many,TGTGCCAGCTTCCTCCTCGTAGACAGAAACACTGAAGCTTTCTTT,CASFLLVDRNTEAFF
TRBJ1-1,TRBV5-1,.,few,TGCGCCAGCAGCTTGTTTCTCTCCGGGAACACTGAAGCTTTCTTT,CASSLFLSGNTEAFF
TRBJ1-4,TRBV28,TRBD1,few,TGTGCCAGCAGTCTACAAACGCTAGGGACAGCGAGTTTT,CASSLQTLGTASF
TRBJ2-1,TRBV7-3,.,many,TGTGCCAGCAGCTTAACCCCTGGCGGGAAGGACAATGAGCAGTTCTTC,CASSLTPGGKDNEQFF
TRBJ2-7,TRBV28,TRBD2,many,TGTGCCAGCAGAGCCCTAGCGGGAGTACAGTACGAGCAGTACTTC,CASRALAGVQYEQYF
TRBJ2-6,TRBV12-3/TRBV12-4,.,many,TGTGCCAGCAGTTTATATGGGAACTCTGGGGCCAACGTCCTGACTTTC,CASSLYGNSGANVLTF
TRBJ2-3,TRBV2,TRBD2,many,TGTGCCAGCAGCCCCGCTCTAGCGGGCACAGATACGCAGTATTTT,CASSPALAGTDTQYF
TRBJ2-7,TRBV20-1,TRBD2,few,TGCAGTGCTAGCGGGGACAGTAAACTAGCGGGGCTCCGCTTC,CSASGDSKLAGLRF
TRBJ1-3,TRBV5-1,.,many,TGCGCCAGCAGCTTGACAGGGCCTACCTCTGGAAACACCATATATTTT,CASSLTGPTSGNTIYF
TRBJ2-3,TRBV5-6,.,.,TGTGCCAGCAGCTTCGGGGACGCAGATACGCAGTATTTT,CASSFGDADTQYF
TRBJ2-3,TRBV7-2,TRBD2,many,TGTGCCAGCAGCTTGCCACTAGCGGGATTTTTTACAGATACGCAGTATTTT,CASSLPLAGFFTDTQYF
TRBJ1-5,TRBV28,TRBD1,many,TGTGCCAGCAGTATCCACAGGGGGCGTCAGCCCCAGCATTTT,CASSIHRGRQPQHF
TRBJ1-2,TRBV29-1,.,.,TGCAGCGTTGAAAGGACAGCCTATGGCTACACCTTC,CSVERTAYGYTF
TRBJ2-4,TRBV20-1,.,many,TGCAGTGCTAGGGTCGAGAGGGGAGAAAACATTCAGTACTTC,CSARVERGENIQYF
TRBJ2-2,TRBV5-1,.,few,TGCGCCAGCAGCTTTATAGGAACCACCGGGGAGCTGTTTTTT,CASSFIGTTGELFF
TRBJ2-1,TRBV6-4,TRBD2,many,TGTGCCAGCAGTGACTCTCCTAGCGGGAATGAGCAGTTCTTC,CASSDSPSGNEQFF
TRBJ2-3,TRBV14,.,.,TGTGCCAGCAGCCAAGTCTCAGGAACAGATACGCAGTATTTT,CASSQVSGTDTQYF
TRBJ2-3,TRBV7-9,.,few,TGTGCCAGCAGCTACCCAGGGGGGGTAACAGATACGCAGTATTTT,CASSYPGGVTDTQYF
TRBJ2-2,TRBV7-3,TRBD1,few,TGTGCCAGCAGCTCCCGGGACAGGGGGATTTCACCCGGGAACACCGGGGAGCTGTTTTTT,CASSSRDRGISPGNTGELFF